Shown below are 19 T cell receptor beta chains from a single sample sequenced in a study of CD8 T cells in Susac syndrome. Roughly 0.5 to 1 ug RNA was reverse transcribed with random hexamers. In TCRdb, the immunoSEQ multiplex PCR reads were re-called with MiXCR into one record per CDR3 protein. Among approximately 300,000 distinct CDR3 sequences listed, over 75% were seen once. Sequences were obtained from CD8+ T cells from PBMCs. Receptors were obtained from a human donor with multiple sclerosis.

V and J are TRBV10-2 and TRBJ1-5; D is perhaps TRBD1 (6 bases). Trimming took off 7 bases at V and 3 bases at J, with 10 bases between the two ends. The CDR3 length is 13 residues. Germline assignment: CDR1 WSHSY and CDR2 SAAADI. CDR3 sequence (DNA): TGCGCCAGCATGGACAGCTTCAATCAGCCCCAGCATTTT. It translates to CASMDSFNQPQHF.

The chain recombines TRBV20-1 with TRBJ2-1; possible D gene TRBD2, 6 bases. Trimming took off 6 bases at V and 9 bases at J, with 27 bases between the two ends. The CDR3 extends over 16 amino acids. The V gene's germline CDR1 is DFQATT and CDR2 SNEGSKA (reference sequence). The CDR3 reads CSARDRTSSNRGEQFF. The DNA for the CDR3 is TGCAGTGCCCGCGACCGCACTAGCTCAAATCGGGGTGAGCAGTTCTTC.

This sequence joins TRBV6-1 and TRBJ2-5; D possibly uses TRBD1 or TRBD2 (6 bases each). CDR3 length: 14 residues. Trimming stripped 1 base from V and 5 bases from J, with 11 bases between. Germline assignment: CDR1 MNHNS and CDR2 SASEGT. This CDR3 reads CASSEDGGTETQYF. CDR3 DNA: TGTGCCAGCAGTGAAGACGGGGGCACCGAGACCCAGTACTTC.

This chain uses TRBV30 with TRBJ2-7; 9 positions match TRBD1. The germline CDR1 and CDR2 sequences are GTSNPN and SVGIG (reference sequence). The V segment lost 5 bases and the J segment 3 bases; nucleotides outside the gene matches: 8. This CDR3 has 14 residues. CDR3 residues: CAWGTGTGFYEQYF. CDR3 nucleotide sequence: TGTGCCTGGGGAACCGGGACAGGGTTCTACGAGCAGTACTTC. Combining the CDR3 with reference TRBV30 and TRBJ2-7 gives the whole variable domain SQTIHQWPATLVQPVGSPLSLECTVEGTSNPNLYWYRQAAGRGLQLLFYSVGIGQISSEVPQNLSASRPQDRQFILSSKKLLLSDSGFYLCAWGTGTGFYEQYFGPGTRLTVT.

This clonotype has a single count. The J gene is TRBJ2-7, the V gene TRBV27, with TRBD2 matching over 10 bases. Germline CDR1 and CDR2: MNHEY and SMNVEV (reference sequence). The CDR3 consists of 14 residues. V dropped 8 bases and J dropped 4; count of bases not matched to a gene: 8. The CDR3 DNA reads TGTGCCAGCGCGTCTAGCGGGGGTGTTTACGAGCAGTACTTC. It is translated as CASASSGGVYEQYF.

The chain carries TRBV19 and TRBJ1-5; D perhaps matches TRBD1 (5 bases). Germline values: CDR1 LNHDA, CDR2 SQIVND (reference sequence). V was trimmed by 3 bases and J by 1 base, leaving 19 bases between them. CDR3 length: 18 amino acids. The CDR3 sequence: CASSIGATVGVSNQPQHF. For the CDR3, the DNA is TGTGCCAGTAGTATTGGGGCGACGGTTGGGGTGAGCAATCAGCCCCAGCATTTT.

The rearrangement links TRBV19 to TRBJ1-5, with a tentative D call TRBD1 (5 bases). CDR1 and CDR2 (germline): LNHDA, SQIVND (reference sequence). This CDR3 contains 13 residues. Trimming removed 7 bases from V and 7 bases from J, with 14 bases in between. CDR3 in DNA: TGTGCCAGTACGGCAGGGACGGTGCAGCCCCAGCATTTT. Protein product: CASTAGTVQPQHF.

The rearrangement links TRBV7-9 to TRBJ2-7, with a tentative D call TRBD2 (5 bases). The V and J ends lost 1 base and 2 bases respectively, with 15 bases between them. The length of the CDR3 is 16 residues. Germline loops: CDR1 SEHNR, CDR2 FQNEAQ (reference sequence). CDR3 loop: CASSLDYGLAAYEQYF. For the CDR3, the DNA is TGTGCCAGCAGCTTAGATTATGGGCTAGCCGCCTACGAGCAGTACTTC.

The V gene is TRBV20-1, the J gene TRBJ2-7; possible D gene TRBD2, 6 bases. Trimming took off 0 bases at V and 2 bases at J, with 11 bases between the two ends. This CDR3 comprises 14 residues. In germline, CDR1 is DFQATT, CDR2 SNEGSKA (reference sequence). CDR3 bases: TGCAGTGCTAGAGAAGCGGGCGGCCCCTACGAGCAGTACTTC. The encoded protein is CSAREAGGPYEQYF.

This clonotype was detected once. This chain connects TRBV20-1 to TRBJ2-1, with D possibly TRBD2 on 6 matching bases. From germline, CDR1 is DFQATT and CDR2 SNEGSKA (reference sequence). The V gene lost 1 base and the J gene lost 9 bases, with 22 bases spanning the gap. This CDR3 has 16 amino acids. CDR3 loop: CSARGGSGTLAIEQFF. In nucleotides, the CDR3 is TGCAGTGCTAGAGGGGGTAGCGGAACTCTCGCCATTGAGCAGTTCTTC.

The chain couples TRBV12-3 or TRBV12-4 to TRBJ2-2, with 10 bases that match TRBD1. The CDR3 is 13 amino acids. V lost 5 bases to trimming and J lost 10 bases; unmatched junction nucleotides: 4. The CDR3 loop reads CASSPGQGLELFF. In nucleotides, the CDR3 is TGTGCCAGCAGTCCGGGACAGGGGCTGGAGCTGTTTTTT.

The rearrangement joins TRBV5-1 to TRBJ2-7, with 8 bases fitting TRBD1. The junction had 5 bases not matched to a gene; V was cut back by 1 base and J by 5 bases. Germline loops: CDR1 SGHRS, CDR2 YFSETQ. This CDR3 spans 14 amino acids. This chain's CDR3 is CASSLSGGYDEQYF. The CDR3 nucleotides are TGCGCCAGCAGCTTGTCAGGGGGCTACGACGAGCAGTACTTC.

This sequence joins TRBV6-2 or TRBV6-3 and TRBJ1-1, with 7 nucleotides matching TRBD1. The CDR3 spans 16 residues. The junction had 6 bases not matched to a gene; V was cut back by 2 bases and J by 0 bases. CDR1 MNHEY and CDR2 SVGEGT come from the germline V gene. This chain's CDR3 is CASSYGGQDMNTEAFF. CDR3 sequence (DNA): TGTGCCAGCAGTTACGGAGGACAGGACATGAACACTGAAGCTTTCTTT.

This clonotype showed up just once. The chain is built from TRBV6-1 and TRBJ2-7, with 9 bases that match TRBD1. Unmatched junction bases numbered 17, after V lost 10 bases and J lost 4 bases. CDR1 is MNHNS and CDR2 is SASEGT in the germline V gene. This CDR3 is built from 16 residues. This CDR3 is CATLGLGQGIIYEQYF. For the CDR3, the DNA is TGTGCCACCCTCGGCCTGGGACAGGGAATTATATACGAGCAGTACTTC.

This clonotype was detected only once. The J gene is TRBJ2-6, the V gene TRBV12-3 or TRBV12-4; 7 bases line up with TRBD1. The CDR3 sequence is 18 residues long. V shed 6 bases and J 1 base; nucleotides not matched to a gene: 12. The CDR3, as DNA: TGTGCCAGCAGACTGCCCAGGGGGTCAGGGTCTGGGGCCAACGTCCTGACTTTC. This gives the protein CASRLPRGSGSGANVLTF.

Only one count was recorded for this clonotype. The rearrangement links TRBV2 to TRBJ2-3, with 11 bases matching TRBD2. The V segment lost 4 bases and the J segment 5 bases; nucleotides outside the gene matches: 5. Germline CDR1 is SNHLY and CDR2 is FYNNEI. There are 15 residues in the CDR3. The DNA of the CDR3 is TGTGCCAGCAGTGGTACTAGCGGGAGTGAAGATACGCAGTATTTT. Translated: CASSGTSGSEDTQYF.

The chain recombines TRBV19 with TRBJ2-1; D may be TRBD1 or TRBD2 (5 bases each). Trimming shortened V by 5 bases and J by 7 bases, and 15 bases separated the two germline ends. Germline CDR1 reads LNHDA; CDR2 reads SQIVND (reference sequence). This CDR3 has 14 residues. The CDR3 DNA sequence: TGTGCCAGTAGTTGGGACGGCGAGGGGAATGAGCAGTTCTTC. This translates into CASSWDGEGNEQFF.

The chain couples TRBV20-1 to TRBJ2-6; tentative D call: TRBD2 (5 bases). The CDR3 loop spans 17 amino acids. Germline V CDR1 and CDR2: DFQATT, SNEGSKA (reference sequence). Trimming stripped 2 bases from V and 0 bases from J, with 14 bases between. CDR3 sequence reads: CSARLGGWFSGANVLTF. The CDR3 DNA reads TGCAGTGCTAGATTAGGCGGGTGGTTCTCTGGGGCCAACGTCCTGACTTTC.

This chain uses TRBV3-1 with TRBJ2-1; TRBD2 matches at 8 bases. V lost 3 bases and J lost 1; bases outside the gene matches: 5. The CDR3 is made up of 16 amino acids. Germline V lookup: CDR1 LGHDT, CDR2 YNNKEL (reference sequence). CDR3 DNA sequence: TGTGCCAGCAGCCACACTAGCGGAAGTTCCTACAATGAGCAGTTCTTC. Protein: CASSHTSGSSYNEQFF.